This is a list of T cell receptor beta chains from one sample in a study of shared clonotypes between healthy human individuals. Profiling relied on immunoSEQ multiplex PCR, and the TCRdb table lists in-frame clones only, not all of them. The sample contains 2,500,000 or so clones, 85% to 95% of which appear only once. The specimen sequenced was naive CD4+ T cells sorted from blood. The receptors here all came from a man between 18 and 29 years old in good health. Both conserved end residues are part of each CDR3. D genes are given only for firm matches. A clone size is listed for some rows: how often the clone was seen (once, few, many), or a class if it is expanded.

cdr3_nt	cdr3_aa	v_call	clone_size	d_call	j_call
TGCGCCAGCAGCTCCAGGGCAACCTCAACTAATGAAAAACTGTTTTTT	CASSSRATSTNEKLFF	TRBV5-1	once	-	TRBJ1-4
TGTGCCTGGAGAGGTAATGGAGGCACTGAAGCTTTCTTT	CAWRGNGGTEAFF	TRBV30	-	-	TRBJ1-1
TGTGCCAGCAGCCCTCGGACTAGCGGGAGGACCGGGGAGCTGTTTTTT	CASSPRTSGRTGELFF	TRBV5-6	-	TRBD2	TRBJ2-2
TGTGCCTGGAGTAGACTGATAAACACTGAAGCTTTCTTT	CAWSRLINTEAFF	TRBV30	-	-	TRBJ1-1
TGTGCCAGCAGCCTGGGATCCTTCAGATCTGGAAACACCATATATTTT	CASSLGSFRSGNTIYF	TRBV14	-	-	TRBJ1-3
TGCGCCAGCAGTCCTCGGGGCCTAAACACTGAAGCTTTCTTT	CASSPRGLNTEAFF	TRBV5-1	-	-	TRBJ1-1
TGTGCCAGCTCACCAAGAGTGATCGTCCCTGAAGCTTTCTTT	CASSPRVIVPEAFF	TRBV18	-	-	TRBJ1-1
TGCGCCAGCAGTCAAGGACAGGGGGCTAGTCAGCCCCAGCATTTT	CASSQGQGASQPQHF	TRBV23-1	-	TRBD1	TRBJ1-5
TGCGCCAGCAGTGAGTCGCCTAGCGGAGAGACCCAGTACTTC	CASSESPSGETQYF	TRBV10-2	-	TRBD2	TRBJ2-5
TGTGCCAGCAGCATAACAGGGACGGGCGACGAGCAGTACTTC	CASSITGTGDEQYF	TRBV11-1	-	-	TRBJ2-7
TGCAGTGCTAGGGACAATGCTGAAGCTTTCTTT	CSARDNAEAFF	TRBV20-1	-	-	TRBJ1-1
TGTGCCAGCAGGGGGACAAGCCAGGGGTCCCAGCATTTT	CASRGTSQGSQHF	TRBV2	-	-	TRBJ1-5
TGTGCCAGCAGTCCTGGACAGGGCTCCAGCCAGCCCCAGCATTTT	CASSPGQGSSQPQHF	TRBV6-6	-	TRBD1	TRBJ1-5
TGTGCCAGCAGCCCGGGGCCCGGGGAGCTGTTTTTT	CASSPGPGELFF	TRBV9	-	-	TRBJ2-2
TGTGCCAGCAGCCCGGGACAGGGGACAGATACGCAGTATTTT	CASSPGQGTDTQYF	TRBV11-3	-	TRBD1	TRBJ2-3
TGTGCCAGTAGTATTCACCCAGGGACTACCGGGGAGCTGTTTTTT	CASSIHPGTTGELFF	TRBV19	-	-	TRBJ2-2
TGTGCCAGCAGTCGGGGGATACTCTCCTACGAGCAGTACTTC	CASSRGILSYEQYF	TRBV7-2	-	-	TRBJ2-7
TGTGCCAGCAACCTCCAAAAGGCAATAAGGGTCCACGAGCAGTACTTC	CASNLQKAIRVHEQYF	TRBV28	-	-	TRBJ2-7
TGCGCCAGCAGCCTAGCGTGGGGACTAGCGGCAGATACGCAGTATTTT	CASSLAWGLAADTQYF	TRBV4-1	-	TRBD2	TRBJ2-3